The 19 T cell receptor beta chains listed next were all sequenced from one sample in a study of blood T cells in healthy people across ages. With a J-beta primer mix and a sample-barcoded 5' primer, a second PCR ran roughly 7 to 11 cycles. One entry per CDR3 protein, called by TCRdb with MiXCR from the 5' RACE reads. The sample lists around 900,000 distinct CDR3 sequences; 29% were seen once. The sequenced material came from blood. The source of these receptors is an elderly woman in good health.

The V and J genes are TRBV12-3 or TRBV12-4 and TRBJ1-3; 7 bases are a match to TRBD1. V dropped 3 bases and J dropped 2; count of bases not matched to a gene: 7. The CDR3 is 16 residues long. The CDR3 nucleotides read TGTGCCAGCAGTTTCCACGGGACAGCGGCTGGAAACACCATATATTTT. This gives the protein CASSFHGTAAGNTIYF.

This clonotype was detected many times. V is TRBV20-1 and J is TRBJ1-2; 7 positions match TRBD1. J lost 8 bases, V lost 0 bases, and 15 bases had no gene match. Germline V gives CDR1 DFQATT, CDR2 SNEGSKA (reference sequence). This CDR3 contains 16 residues. CDR3 DNA sequence: TGCAGTGCTAGAGACAAACCGGGACAGCGAGTTGGGGGCTACACCTTC. It yields the protein CSARDKPGQRVGGYTF.

This clonotype came up many times. The chain uses TRBV5-1 and TRBJ1-2, with 9 bases lining up with TRBD1. The V and J ends lost 9 bases and 8 bases, in that order; junction bases with no gene match: 5. CDR3 size: 11 residues. From germline, CDR1 is SGHRS and CDR2 YFSETQ. The DNA for the CDR3 is TGCGCCACCCGGACAGGGGAAGGCTACACCTTC. It encodes CATRTGEGYTF.

Many counts were recorded for this clonotype. The chain has TRBV20-1 and TRBJ2-3; maybe TRBD2 (7 bases). The germline V gene encodes CDR1 DFQATT and CDR2 SNEGSKA (reference sequence). Trimming left V 5 bases short and J 0 bases short, with 12 bases between. The CDR3 length is 14 residues. This CDR3 is CSAGGGGSTDTQYF. CDR3 in DNA: TGCAGTGCTGGTGGCGGGGGCAGCACAGATACGCAGTATTTT.

Remarks on this clonotype: This may be a read error, as it is one base from a much larger clone. The chain joins TRBV7-2 to TRBJ2-5; 11 bases match TRBD2. From germline, CDR1 is SGHTA and CDR2 FQGNSA. The CDR3 extends over 13 amino acids. V dropped 3 bases and J dropped 11; count of bases not matched to a gene: 5. The CDR3 here is CASSFGTSGTQYF. CDR3 nucleotide sequence: TGTGCCAGCAGCTTCGGGACTAGCGGTACACAGTACTTC. The variable domain in full, completed from reference TRBV7-2 and TRBJ2-5, reads GAGVSQSPSNKVTEKGKDVELRCDPISGHTALYWYRQSLGQGLEFLIYFQGNSAPDKSGLPSDRFSAERTGGSVSTLTIQRTQQEDSAVYLCASSFGTSGTQYFGPGTRLLVL.

This clonotype was counted at least ten times. The chain recombines TRBV3-1 with TRBJ1-2, with 8 bases fitting TRBD1. The germline CDR1 and CDR2 sequences are LGHDT and YNNKEL (reference sequence). The CDR3 has 13 amino acids. V shed 4 bases and J 5 bases; nucleotides not matched to a gene: 3. The CDR3 here is CASSRTGHYGYTF. In nucleotides, the CDR3 is TGTGCCAGCAGCCGGACAGGGCATTATGGCTACACCTTC.

V and J are TRBV27 and TRBJ1-4; the D gene is possibly TRBD1 (5 bases). This CDR3 region has 17 residues. CDR1 and CDR2 (germline): MNHEY, SMNVEV (reference sequence). V was shortened by 6 bases and J by 0 bases, with 17 bases between the two germline ends. DNA of the CDR3: TGTGCCAGCAGCCCAACAGGTTGGGGAGCAACTAATGAAAAACTGTTTTTT. It is translated as CASSPTGWGATNEKLFF.

The J gene is TRBJ1-1, the V gene TRBV5-1; D may be TRBD1 (5 bases). The CDR3 runs to 15 residues. Germline V lookup: CDR1 SGHRS, CDR2 YFSETQ. V shed 4 bases and J shed 0 bases, with 13 bases lying between them. CDR3 sequence reads: CASSLAGFLNTEAFF. CDR3 sequence (DNA): TGCGCCAGCAGCCTTGCAGGGTTTCTGAACACTGAAGCTTTCTTT.

As to this clonotype: Being one base from a much bigger clone, this may be a read error. V and J are TRBV15 and TRBJ2-7; perhaps TRBD2 as D (5 bases). The J call could be wrong; TRBJ2-5 is a better fit for the DNA end. Germline CDR1 LNHNV, CDR2 YYDKDF (reference sequence). The CDR3 length is 16 residues. CDR3 amino acids: CATSRGLDGEGETQYF. CDR3 sequence (DNA): TGTGCCACCAGCAGGGGGTTGGACGGGGAAGGGGAGACCCAGTACTTC.

This clonotype was counted at least ten times. This rearrangement joins TRBV2 to TRBJ2-7; TRBD2 might be the D (6 bases). The last part of the DNA fits TRBJ2-4 better; the J call may be wrong. Germline V gives CDR1 SNHLY, CDR2 FYNNEI. The length of the CDR3 is 12 residues. The CDR3 region has the DNA TGTGCCAGCAGAGGGGAGGTGGACATTCAGTACTTC. This encodes CASRGEVDIQYF.

The J gene is TRBJ1-1, the V gene TRBV20-1; TRBD1 aligns across 8 bases. Per germline, CDR1 DFQATT and CDR2 SNEGSKA (reference sequence). The CDR3 has 11 amino acids. V lost 7 bases, J lost 5 bases, and 3 bases stayed unmatched. CDR3 nucleotide sequence: TGCAGTGGACGACAGGGGACTGAAGCTTTCTTT. It translates to CSGRQGTEAFF.

This clonotype was recorded a few times. The V gene is TRBV7-9, the J gene TRBJ1-2, with D unresolved. The germline CDR1 and CDR2 sequences are SEHNR and FQNEAQ (reference sequence). This CDR3 region has 13 residues. Trimming shortened V by 3 bases and J by 5 bases, and 10 bases separated the two germline ends. The CDR3 DNA follows: TGTGCCAGCAGCTTTTCGGGGTTTTATGGCTACACCTTC. This gives the protein CASSFSGFYGYTF. Variable domain in full (rest from reference TRBV7-9 and TRBJ1-2): DTGVSQNPRHKITKRGQNVTFRCDPISEHNRLYWYRQTLGQGPEFLTYFQNEAQLEKSRLLSDRFSAERPKGSFSTLEIQRTEQGDSAMYLCASSFSGFYGYTFGSGTRLTVV.

This clonotype was counted many times. The V call is TRBV24-1, the J call TRBJ2-5; 9 positions agree with TRBD1. Germline values: CDR1 KGHDR, CDR2 SFDVKD. The CDR3 length is 14 residues. V gave up 4 bases and J gave up 7 bases; unmatched junction bases: 6. CDR3 in amino acids: CATSDPGQGWTQYF. In DNA, the CDR3 is TGTGCCACCAGTGACCCTGGACAGGGGTGGACCCAGTACTTC.

This clonotype was detected ten times or more. The V call is TRBV30, the J call TRBJ1-1; perhaps TRBD1 as D (6 bases). CDR1 GTSNPN and CDR2 SVGIG come from the germline V gene (reference sequence). The CDR3 has 14 residues. Trimming pared 6 bases from V and 5 bases from J, leaving 19 bases between. The CDR3 here is CACSAGALGTEAFF. The CDR3 DNA sequence: TGTGCCTGTTCCGCGGGGGCGCTGGGGACTGAAGCTTTCTTT. Complete variable domain (other parts from reference TRBV30 and TRBJ1-1): SQTIHQWPATLVQPVGSPLSLECTVEGTSNPNLYWYRQAAGRGLQLLFYSVGIGQISSEVPQNLSASRPQDRQFILSSKKLLLSDSGFYLCACSAGALGTEAFFGQGTRLTVV.

This sequence joins TRBV12-3 or TRBV12-4 and TRBJ1-5, with D perhaps TRBD1 (6 bases). The CDR3 extends over 15 amino acids. The germline V and J ends were trimmed by 3 bases and 4 bases, with 13 bases remaining between them. The CDR3 loop reads CASSFGGRWNQPQHF. DNA of the CDR3: TGTGCCAGCAGTTTCGGGGGCAGATGGAATCAGCCCCAGCATTTT.

This clonotype was found a few times. This chain links TRBV20-1 with TRBJ1-2; D perhaps matches TRBD1 (5 bases). The CDR3 loop spans 14 amino acids. V lost 5 bases to trimming and J lost 8 bases, with 21 bases between them. Germline CDR1 is DFQATT and CDR2 is SNEGSKA (reference sequence). The DNA of the CDR3 is TGCAGTGCTCGCGGCTCCGGGACCCTTGACGGCTACACCTTC. Amino acids: CSARGSGTLDGYTF.

This clonotype has only one observation. A much larger clonotype is one base distant, so this may be a read error. V is TRBV12-3 or TRBV12-4 and J is TRBJ2-5, with D perhaps matching TRBD2 (5 bases). The CDR3 runs 15 residues. The V gene lost 2 bases and the J gene lost 5 bases, with 15 bases spanning the gap. For the CDR3, the DNA is TGTGCCAGCAGTTTAAGAAGGCCGGGGTGGGAGACCCAGTACTTC. Translating gives CASSLRRPGWETQYF.

This clonotype was seen repeatedly, ten times or more. The CDR3 nucleotides read TGTGCCAGCAGCTTGCTCGTCTCCGGGACGTCACAGTATTTT. Protein sequence: CASSLLVSGTSQYF. The V gene is TRBV5-6, the J gene TRBJ2-3, with D perhaps being TRBD1 or TRBD2 (5 bases each). This CDR3 comprises 14 residues. Germline loops: CDR1 SGHDT, CDR2 YYEEEE. Trimming stripped 1 base from V and 12 bases from J, with 18 bases between.

Note on this clonotype: This may be a read error, as it is one base from a much larger clone. The genes are TRBV5-1 and TRBJ2-5; 12 nucleotides agree with TRBD2. This CDR3 is built from 15 residues. Looked up from germline, CDR1 is SGHRS and CDR2 is YFSETQ. The CDR3: CAGSILAGGQETQYF. The CDR3 nucleotides read TGCGCCGGCAGCATTCTAGCGGGGGGGCAGGAGACCCAGTACTTC.